Listed here are 20 T cell receptor beta chains from one sample, sequenced in a study of cytomegalovirus exposure and HLA in healthy donors. The PCR contained 60 Vbeta and 13 Jbeta primers. Measured with immunoSEQ multiplex PCR; TCRdb has only the in-frame clones, and not every one. The sample's table shows about 160,000 clones. Sequencing was performed on PBMCs. All receptors derive from a man in his thirties or forties in good health and CMV-seronegative.

This sequence joins TRBV7-9 and TRBJ2-3; no firm D call. CDR3 length equals 14 residues. The germline gives CDR1 SEHNR, CDR2 FQNEAQ (reference sequence). The ends were cut back, 1 base at V and 0 bases at J, with 5 bases in the middle. The CDR3 reads CASSLVESTDTQYF. The CDR3, as DNA: TGTGCCAGCAGCTTAGTAGAGAGCACAGATACGCAGTATTTT.

In nucleotides, the CDR3 is TGTGCCAGTAGTCCGGGACCCTCTCGGGGGACTGAAGCTTTCTTT. Translating gives CASSPGPSRGTEAFF. The chain combines TRBV19 with TRBJ1-1, with D tentatively TRBD1 (5 bases). V was clipped by 5 bases and J by 5 bases, with 18 bases between them. This CDR3 has 15 amino acids. CDR1 LNHDA and CDR2 SQIVND come from the germline V gene (reference sequence).

The rearrangement joins TRBV2 to TRBJ1-1; 7 bases match TRBD1. CDR3 length: 14 residues. Trimming took 7 bases from V and 0 from J; bases not matched to a gene: 5. Germline V gene sequence: CDR1 SNHLY, CDR2 FYNNEI. The CDR3 DNA follows: TGTGCCAGCACCCCGGACAGGTTGAACACTGAAGCTTTCTTT. Encoded protein: CASTPDRLNTEAFF.

The chain is built from TRBV6-6 and TRBJ1-1, with D uncertain. Between the trimmed V and J ends, which lost 6 bases and 0 bases, there was a span of 11 bases. CDR1 is MNHNY and CDR2 is SVGAGI in the germline V gene (reference sequence). CDR3 length equals 14 residues. The CDR3 protein is CASSRDTMNTEAFF. DNA of the CDR3: TGTGCCAGCAGCCGAGACACCATGAACACTGAAGCTTTCTTT.

V and J are TRBV7-7 and TRBJ2-1; 11 nucleotides match TRBD2. This CDR3 has 16 residues. Germline V gene lookup returns CDR1 SSHAT and CDR2 FNYEAQ (reference sequence). The J segment lost 9 bases and the V segment lost 1 base, leaving 8 bases of the junction unmatched. CDR3: CASSLEGLAALGEQFF. CDR3 bases: TGTGCCAGCAGCTTAGAGGGACTAGCGGCTCTGGGTGAGCAGTTCTTC.

The chain uses TRBV19 and TRBJ1-5; no clear D gene. The CDR3 extends over 11 amino acids. Trimming stripped 3 bases from V and 9 bases from J, with 6 bases between. The germline CDR1 and CDR2 sequences are LNHDA and SQIVND (reference sequence). In nucleotides, the CDR3 is TGTGCCAGTAGTATGAGGGCGCCCCAGCATTTT. Encoded protein: CASSMRAPQHF. Full variable domain (rest looked up from reference TRBV19 and TRBJ1-5): DGGITQSPKYLFRKEGQNVTLSCEQNLNHDAMYWYRQDPGQGLRLIYYSQIVNDFQKGDIAEGYSVSREKKESFPLTVTSAQKNPTAFYLCASSMRAPQHFGDGTRLSIL.

This rearrangement joins TRBV10-3 to TRBJ1-2; the match to TRBD1 covers 8 bases. CDR1 ENHRY and CDR2 SYGVKD come from the germline V gene. CDR3 size: 14 residues. With 2 bases clipped from V and 9 bases from J, the junction kept 8 bases outside the gene matches. The CDR3 loop reads CAISETPAGGSYTF. Here the CDR3 DNA reads TGTGCCATCAGTGAGACGCCGGCAGGGGGCAGCTACACCTTC.

V and J are TRBV28 and TRBJ1-1, with D perhaps matching TRBD1 (6 bases). CDR1 and CDR2 (germline): MDHEN, SYDVKM. This CDR3 has 12 amino acids. V was clipped by 7 bases and J by 1 base, with 7 bases between them. The CDR3 protein is CASTTGNTEAFF. In DNA, the CDR3 is TGTGCCAGCACGACAGGGAACACTGAAGCTTTCTTT.

The chain links TRBV18 to TRBJ2-7, with TRBD1 matching 7 bases. Germline V lookup: CDR1 KGHSH, CDR2 LQKENI. After removal of 3 bases from V and 5 bases from J, the junction contained 10 bases not matched to a gene. The CDR3 contains 15 residues. CDR3 loop: CASSPLLTGTDEQYF. In nucleotides, the CDR3 is TGTGCCAGCTCACCCCTCCTGACAGGGACGGACGAGCAGTACTTC.

The chain combines TRBV4-3 with TRBJ2-5; tentatively, D is TRBD2 (5 bases). Germline V gene data show CDR1 as LGHNA and CDR2 as YSLEER. This CDR3 spans 15 amino acids. The V and J ends lost 0 bases and 5 bases respectively, with 13 bases between them. CDR3 protein: CASSQESQRGETQYF. In DNA, the CDR3 is TGCGCCAGCAGCCAAGAATCTCAAAGAGGGGAGACCCAGTACTTC.

The chain joins TRBV11-3 to TRBJ2-7; D remains ambiguous. In germline, CDR1 is SGHNT, CDR2 YENEEA. Between the trimmed V and J ends, which lost 5 bases and 5 bases, there was a span of 10 bases. This CDR3 region has 12 residues. The CDR3 region has the DNA TGTGCCAGCAGCCCCCGTAACAACGAGCAGTACTTC. This encodes CASSPRNNEQYF.

The chain combines TRBV28 with TRBJ2-2; D call uncertain. CDR3 length equals 14 residues. Germline V gene sequence: CDR1 MDHEN, CDR2 SYDVKM. Trimming cost V 6 bases and J 1 base, with 9 bases left between them. CDR3 DNA sequence: TGTGCCAGCAGCTTCTCTTGGAACACCGGGGAGCTGTTTTTT. Its protein product is CASSFSWNTGELFF.

The J gene is TRBJ2-6, the V gene TRBV11-3, with D unclear. CDR1 SGHNT and CDR2 YENEEA come from the germline V gene. The V gene lost 0 bases and the J gene lost 0 bases, with 3 bases spanning the gap. The CDR3 contains 15 residues. The CDR3 loop is CASSLDSSGANVLTF. The CDR3 coding sequence is TGTGCCAGCAGCTTAGATAGCTCTGGGGCCAACGTCCTGACTTTC.

The V call is TRBV11-2, the J call TRBJ1-2; D remains unclear. The V and J ends lost 0 bases and 4 bases respectively, with 6 bases between them. This CDR3 is built from 13 residues. The germline CDR1 and CDR2 sequences are SGHAT and FQNNGV. CDR3 protein: CASSLDPGYGYTF. CDR3 sequence (DNA): TGTGCCAGCAGCTTAGATCCCGGCTATGGCTACACCTTC.

The chain links TRBV11-1 to TRBJ1-5; 9 bases map to TRBD1. CDR3 length equals 14 residues. The junction had 3 bases not matched to a gene; V was cut back by 5 bases and J by 4 bases. CDR1 and CDR2 (germline): SGHAT, FQDESV (reference sequence). CDR3 amino acids: CASSGTGINQPQHF. The CDR3 coding sequence is TGTGCCAGCAGCGGGACAGGGATTAATCAGCCCCAGCATTTT.

This chain joins TRBV6-1 and TRBJ2-1; D ambiguous. The germline V gene has CDR1 MNHNS and CDR2 SASEGT. Trimming took 7 bases from V and 0 from J, leaving 13 bases between them. This CDR3 has 15 residues. CDR3 nucleotide sequence: TGTGCCAGCACCCGACCGGCTAGCTCCTACAATGAGCAGTTCTTC. This encodes CASTRPASSYNEQFF.

The CDR3 nucleotides read TGTGCCAGCAGCTTCCTCGGGAGGCAAAGGACTGAAGCTTTCTTT. Translation gives CASSFLGRQRTEAFF. The chain carries TRBV7-2 and TRBJ1-1; D gene uncertain. Trimming shortened V by 3 bases and J by 5 bases, and 16 bases separated the two germline ends. In germline, CDR1 is SGHTA, CDR2 FQGNSA. This CDR3 is 15 amino acids long.

CDR3 bases: TGCGCCAGCAGCCAAGGACAGGGAATTGTAGAGACCCAGTACTTC. Protein sequence: CASSQGQGIVETQYF. The J gene is TRBJ2-5, the V gene TRBV5-1, with TRBD1 matching 8 bases. Trimming removed 4 bases from V and 4 bases from J; junction bases left unmatched: 9. This CDR3 has 15 residues. Germline CDR1 reads SGHRS; CDR2 reads YFSETQ. The full variable domain, with the rest looked up from reference TRBV5-1 and TRBJ2-5, is KAGVTQTPRYLIKTRGQQVTLSCSPISGHRSVSWYQQTPGQGLQFLFEYFSETQRNKGNFPGRFSGRQFSNSRSEMNVSTLELGDSALYLCASSQGQGIVETQYFGPGTRLLVL.

The gene calls are TRBV6-1 and TRBJ2-7, with D unclear. The CDR3 has 13 residues. V was trimmed by 4 bases and J by 2 bases, leaving 9 bases between them. The germline gives CDR1 MNHNS, CDR2 SASEGT. CDR3 sequence reads: CASSVGGAYEQYF. The CDR3 DNA is TGTGCCAGCAGTGTTGGCGGTGCCTACGAGCAGTACTTC.

The chain links TRBV5-6 to TRBJ2-7; a possible D gene is TRBD1 (6 bases). V lost 3 bases and J 5 bases, leaving 18 bases between the germline ends. From germline, CDR1 is SGHDT and CDR2 YYEEEE. The CDR3 has 15 amino acids. The CDR3 region has the DNA TGTGCCAGCAGCTCTCTGTCCCAGGGGTCCCACGAGCAGTACTTC. It encodes CASSSLSQGSHEQYF.